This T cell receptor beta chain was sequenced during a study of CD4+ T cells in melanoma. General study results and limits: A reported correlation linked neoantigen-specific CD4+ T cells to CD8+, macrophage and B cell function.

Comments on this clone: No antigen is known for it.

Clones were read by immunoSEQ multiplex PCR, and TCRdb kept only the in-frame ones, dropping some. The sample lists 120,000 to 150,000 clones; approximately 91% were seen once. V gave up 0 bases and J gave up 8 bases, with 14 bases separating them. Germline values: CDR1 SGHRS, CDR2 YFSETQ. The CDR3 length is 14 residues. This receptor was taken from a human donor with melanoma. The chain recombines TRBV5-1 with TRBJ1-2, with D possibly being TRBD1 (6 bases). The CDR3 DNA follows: TGCGCCAGCAGCTTGGGCGGGGGGGCACCCGGCTACACCTTC. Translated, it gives CASSLGGGAPGYTF.